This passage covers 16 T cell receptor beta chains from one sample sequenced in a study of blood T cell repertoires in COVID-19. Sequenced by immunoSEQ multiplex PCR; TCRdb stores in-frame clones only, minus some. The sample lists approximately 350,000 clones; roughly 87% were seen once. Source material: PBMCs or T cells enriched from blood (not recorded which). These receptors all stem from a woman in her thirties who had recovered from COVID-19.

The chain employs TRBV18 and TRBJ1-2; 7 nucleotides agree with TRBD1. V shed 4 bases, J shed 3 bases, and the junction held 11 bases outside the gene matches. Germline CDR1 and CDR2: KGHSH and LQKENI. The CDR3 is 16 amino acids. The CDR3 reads CASSQVQGRRYYGYTF. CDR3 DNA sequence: TGTGCCAGCTCACAGGTACAGGGGCGGAGGTACTATGGCTACACCTTC.

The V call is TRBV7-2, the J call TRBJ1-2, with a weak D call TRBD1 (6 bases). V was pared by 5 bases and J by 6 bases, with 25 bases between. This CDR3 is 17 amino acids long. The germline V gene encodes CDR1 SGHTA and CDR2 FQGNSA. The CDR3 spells CASSPRPPGTTLDGYTF. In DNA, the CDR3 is TGTGCCAGCAGCCCTCGACCCCCCGGGACAACCCTCGATGGCTACACCTTC.

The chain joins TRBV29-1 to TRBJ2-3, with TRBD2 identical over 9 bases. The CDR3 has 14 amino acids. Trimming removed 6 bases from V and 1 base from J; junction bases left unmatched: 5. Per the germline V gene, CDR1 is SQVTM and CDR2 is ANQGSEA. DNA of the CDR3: TGCAGCGTCTGGGCGGGAGGGCGCACAGATACGCAGTATTTT. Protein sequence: CSVWAGGRTDTQYF.

The CDR3 reads CASSIDRVGSNQPQHF. CDR3 DNA: TGTGCCAGTAGTATCGACAGGGTTGGGAGCAATCAGCCCCAGCATTTT. This chain uses TRBV19 with TRBJ1-5, with 7 bases lining up with TRBD1. Germline CDR1 reads LNHDA; CDR2 reads SQIVND (reference sequence). J was trimmed by 1 base and V by 3 bases; bases with no gene match: 6. The CDR3 is 16 amino acids.

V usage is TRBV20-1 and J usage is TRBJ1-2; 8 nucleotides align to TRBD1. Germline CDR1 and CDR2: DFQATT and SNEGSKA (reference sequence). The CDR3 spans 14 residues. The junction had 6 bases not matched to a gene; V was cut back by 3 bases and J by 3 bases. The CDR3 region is CSASEDRVDYGYTF. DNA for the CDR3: TGCAGTGCTAGTGAGGACAGGGTTGACTATGGCTACACCTTC.

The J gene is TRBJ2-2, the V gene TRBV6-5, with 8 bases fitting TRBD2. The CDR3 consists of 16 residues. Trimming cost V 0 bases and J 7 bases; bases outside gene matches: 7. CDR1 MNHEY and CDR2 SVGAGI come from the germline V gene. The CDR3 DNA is TGTGCCAGCAGTTACTCGGGACTAGTTTCTAACGGGGAGCTGTTTTTT. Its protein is CASSYSGLVSNGELFF.

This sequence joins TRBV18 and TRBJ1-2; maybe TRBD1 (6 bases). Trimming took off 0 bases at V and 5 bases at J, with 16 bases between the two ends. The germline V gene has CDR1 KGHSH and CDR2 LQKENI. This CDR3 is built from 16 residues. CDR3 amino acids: CASSPPRLRQEYGYTF. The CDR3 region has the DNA TGTGCCAGCTCACCACCTAGATTAAGACAGGAGTATGGCTACACCTTC.

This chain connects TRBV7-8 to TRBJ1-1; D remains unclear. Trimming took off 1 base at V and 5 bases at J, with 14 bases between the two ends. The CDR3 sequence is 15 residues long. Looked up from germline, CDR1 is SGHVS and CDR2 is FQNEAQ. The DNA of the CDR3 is TGTGCCAGCAGCTTAGGATTTGGGCGGGTAACTGAAGCTTTCTTT. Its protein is CASSLGFGRVTEAFF. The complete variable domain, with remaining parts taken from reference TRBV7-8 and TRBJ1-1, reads GAGVSQSPRYKVAKRGQDVALRCDPISGHVSLFWYQQALGQGPEFLTYFQNEAQLDKSGLPSDRFFAERPEGSVSTLKIQRTQQEDSAVYLCASSLGFGRVTEAFFGQGTRLTVV.

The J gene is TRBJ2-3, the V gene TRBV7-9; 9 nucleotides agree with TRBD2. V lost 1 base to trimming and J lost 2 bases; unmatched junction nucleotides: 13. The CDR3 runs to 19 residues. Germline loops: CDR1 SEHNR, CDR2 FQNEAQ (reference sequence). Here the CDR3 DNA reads TGTGCCAGCAGCTTAGGGTTGGTGGGGACTAGCCCCACCACAGATACGCAGTATTTT. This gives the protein CASSLGLVGTSPTTDTQYF.

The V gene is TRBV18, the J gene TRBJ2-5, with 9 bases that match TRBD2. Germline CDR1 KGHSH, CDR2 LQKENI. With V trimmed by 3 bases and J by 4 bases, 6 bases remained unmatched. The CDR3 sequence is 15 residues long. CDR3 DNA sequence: TGTGCCAGCTCACCCCTTAGCGGGAGTGCAGAGACCCAGTACTTC. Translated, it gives CASSPLSGSAETQYF.

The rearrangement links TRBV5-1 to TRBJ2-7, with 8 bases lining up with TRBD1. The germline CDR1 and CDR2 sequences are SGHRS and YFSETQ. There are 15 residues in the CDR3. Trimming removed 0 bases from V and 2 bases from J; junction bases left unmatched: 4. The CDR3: CASSLGQGSPYEQYF. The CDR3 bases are TGCGCCAGCAGCTTGGGACAGGGGTCCCCCTACGAGCAGTACTTC.

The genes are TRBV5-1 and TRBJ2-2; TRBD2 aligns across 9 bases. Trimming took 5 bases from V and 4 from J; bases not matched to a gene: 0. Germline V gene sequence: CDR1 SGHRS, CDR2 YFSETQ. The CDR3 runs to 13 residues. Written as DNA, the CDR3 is TGCGCCAGCAGACTAGCGGGCACCGGGGAGCTGTTTTTT. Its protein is CASRLAGTGELFF.

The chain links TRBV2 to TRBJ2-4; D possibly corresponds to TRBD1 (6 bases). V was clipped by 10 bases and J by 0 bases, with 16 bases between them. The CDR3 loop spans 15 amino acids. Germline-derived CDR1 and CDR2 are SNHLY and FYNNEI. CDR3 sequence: CANRQDSLAKNIQYF. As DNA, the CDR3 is TGTGCCAATAGACAGGATTCCTTAGCCAAAAACATTCAGTACTTC.

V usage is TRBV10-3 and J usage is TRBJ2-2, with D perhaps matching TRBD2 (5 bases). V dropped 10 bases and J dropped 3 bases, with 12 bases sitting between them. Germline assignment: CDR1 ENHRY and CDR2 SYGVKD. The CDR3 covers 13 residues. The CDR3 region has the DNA TGTGCCAGCCGGGGTAGCGACACCGGGGAGCTGTTTTTT. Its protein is CASRGSDTGELFF.

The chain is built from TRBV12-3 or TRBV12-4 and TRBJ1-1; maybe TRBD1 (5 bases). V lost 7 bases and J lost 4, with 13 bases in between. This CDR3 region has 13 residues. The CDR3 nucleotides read TGTGCCAGCACCCAAGGGCAGGGCACTGAAGCTTTCTTT. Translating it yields CASTQGQGTEAFF.

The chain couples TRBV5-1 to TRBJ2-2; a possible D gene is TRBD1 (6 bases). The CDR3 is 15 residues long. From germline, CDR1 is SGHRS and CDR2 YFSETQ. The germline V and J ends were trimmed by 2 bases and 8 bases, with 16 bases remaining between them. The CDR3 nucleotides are TGCGCCAGCAGCTTTACAGGGTCTACAGGGGGGGAGCTGTTTTTT. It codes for CASSFTGSTGGELFF.